The 21 T cell receptor beta chains given below trace back to one sample, sequenced in a study of cytomegalovirus exposure and HLA in healthy donors. In the PCR, 60 Vbeta and 13 Jbeta primers were used. Assay used: immunoSEQ multiplex PCR; TCRdb lists only in-frame clones, some missing. Among roughly 100,000 clones listed, roughly 69% were seen once. Sequencing used PBMCs. These TCRs come from a young man in good health and CMV-seropositive.

Worth noting for this clone: Germline and junction disagree at one end, which may indicate a read error. The chain links TRBV30 to TRBJ2-1, with D unresolved. Germline CDR1 reads GTSNPN; CDR2 reads SVGIG (reference sequence). The CDR3 consists of 10 residues. CDR3 loop: CAWGDNEQFF. The CDR3 region has the DNA TGTGCCTGGGGTGACAACGAGCAGTTCTTC.

This clone was counted between two and nine times. J is TRBJ1-1 and V is TRBV6-5; D is perhaps TRBD1 (5 bases). V shed 2 bases and J shed 1 base, with 8 bases lying between them. The CDR3 has 14 residues. From germline, CDR1 is MNHEY and CDR2 SVGAGI. The CDR3 DNA is TGTGCCAGCAGTTACGGGGCGAGGAACACTGAAGCTTTCTTT. Amino acid sequence: CASSYGARNTEAFF.

This chain links TRBV4-1 with TRBJ2-2; D is possibly TRBD2 (6 bases). This CDR3 contains 14 residues. CDR1 is MGHRA, CDR2 YSYEKL, per germline. Trimming removed 6 bases from V and 1 base from J, with 9 bases in between. The CDR3, as DNA: TGCGCCAGCAGTTGGGGGGAGAACACCGGGGAGCTGTTTTTT. Protein: CASSWGENTGELFF.

This clone was seen more than once but under ten times. The chain has TRBV9 and TRBJ1-2; 9 positions match TRBD1. J gave up 4 bases and V 3 bases, and 10 bases lay outside the gene matches. Germline CDR1 SGDLS, CDR2 YYNGEE. The CDR3 length is 16 residues. CDR3 DNA sequence: TGTGCCAGCAGCGAACCTATCGGACAGGGGCTCTATGGCTACACCTTC. Translation gives CASSEPIGQGLYGYTF. Full variable domain (outside the CDR3, taken from reference TRBV9 and TRBJ1-2): DSGVTQTPKHLITATGQRVTLRCSPRSGDLSVYWYQQSLDQGLQFLIQYYNGEERAKGNILERFSAQQFPDLHSELNLSSLELGDSALYFCASSEPIGQGLYGYTFGSGTRLTVV.

The J gene is TRBJ1-4, the V gene TRBV5-1; D ambiguous. Per the germline V gene, CDR1 is SGHRS and CDR2 is YFSETQ. V was pared by 0 bases and J by 0 bases, with 9 bases between. The CDR3 covers 16 residues. CDR3: CASSLGGLATNEKLFF. DNA for the CDR3: TGCGCCAGCAGCTTGGGTGGCCTTGCAACTAATGAAAAACTGTTTTTT.

This clone came up a few times. This sequence joins TRBV21-1 and TRBJ1-2; the tabulated D call, TRBD1, remains unverified against the DNA. TRBV21-1 is labeled a pseudogene. This CDR3 has 15 residues. The CDR3, as DNA: TGTGCCAGCACCAGACAGGGGGAGGATGGCTATGGCTACACCTTC. This sequence encodes CASTRQGEDGYGYTF.

This chain joins TRBV5-6 and TRBJ2-7; D might be TRBD1 (6 bases). This CDR3 contains 18 residues. Germline loops: CDR1 SGHDT, CDR2 YYEEEE. DNA for the CDR3: TGTGCGCCCGAAGTACTGCTCGTAACGAAGATAGGGGGTTACGAGCAGTACTTC. Residues: CAPEVLLVTKIGGYEQYF.

This clone was picked up a small number of times. CDR3 nucleotides: TGTGCCAGCAGCCGGGGCGGCATGAACACTGAAGCTTTCTTT. It yields the protein CASSRGGMNTEAFF. The chain joins TRBV4-2 to TRBJ1-1, with D tentatively TRBD1 (5 bases). V was clipped by 4 bases and J by 0 bases, with 9 bases between them. Looked up from germline, CDR1 is LGHNA and CDR2 is YNFKEQ. This CDR3 is built from 14 residues.

The DNA for the CDR3 is TGCGCCAGCAGCCAAGGCGGCGTGTGGACTGAAGCTTTCTTT. Encoded protein: CASSQGGVWTEAFF. This chain links TRBV4-1 with TRBJ1-1; no definite D call. Trimming shortened V by 1 base and J by 5 bases, and 11 bases separated the two germline ends. The CDR3 is 14 amino acids. Looked up from germline, CDR1 is MGHRA and CDR2 is YSYEKL.

V is TRBV9 and J is TRBJ2-2; 7 nucleotides match TRBD1. V was pared by 0 bases and J by 9 bases, with 8 bases of the junction left unmatched. This CDR3 comprises 15 residues. The germline gives CDR1 SGDLS, CDR2 YYNGEE. The CDR3 DNA sequence: TGTGCCAGCAGCGTAGATGCAGGGGGAGTAAGGGAGCTGTTTTTT. It is translated as CASSVDAGGVRELFF.

The genes are TRBV7-9 and TRBJ2-1; 8 nucleotides match TRBD2. The J segment lost 7 bases and the V segment lost 2 bases, leaving 4 bases of the junction unmatched. In germline, CDR1 is SEHNR, CDR2 FQNEAQ (reference sequence). This CDR3 is built from 14 residues. The CDR3 here is CASSLRASGNEQFF. The CDR3 region has the DNA TGTGCCAGCAGCTTAAGGGCTAGCGGGAATGAGCAGTTCTTC.

The table lists this clone with a few counts. The rearrangement joins TRBV4-1 to TRBJ2-3; possible D gene TRBD2, 6 bases. Trimming took 7 bases from V and 10 from J, leaving 12 bases between them. The CDR3 contains 11 residues. CDR1 and CDR2 from the germline V gene are MGHRA and YSYEKL. CDR3 protein: CASKRGVAQYF. CDR3 nucleotides: TGCGCCAGCAAACGCGGGGTTGCGCAGTATTTT.

The chain recombines TRBV7-2 with TRBJ2-7; tentative D call: TRBD1 (5 bases). V lost 5 bases, J lost 0 bases, and 14 bases lay in between. The length of the CDR3 is 15 residues. Germline V CDR1 and CDR2: SGHTA, FQGNSA. The chain's CDR3 is CASSPRGLFSYEQYF. CDR3 in DNA: TGTGCCAGCAGCCCTAGGGGCCTCTTCTCCTACGAGCAGTACTTC.

In the case of this clone: Other nucleotide sequences from this sample produce the same CDR3. The chain combines TRBV9 with TRBJ2-3; unclear D gene. The germline V gene encodes CDR1 SGDLS and CDR2 YYNGEE. CDR3 length equals 14 residues. Trimming removed 0 bases at V and 2 bases at J, with 7 bases between. The CDR3 sequence: CASSVDGFTDTQYF. The CDR3 nucleotides read TGTGCCAGCAGCGTAGATGGCTTCACAGATACGCAGTATTTT.

The chain uses TRBV2 and TRBJ1-6, with 9 bases lining up with TRBD1. This CDR3 contains 15 residues. Per germline, CDR1 SNHLY and CDR2 FYNNEI. V trimming: 5 bases; J trimming: 10 bases; junction bases outside the gene matches: 9. The CDR3 nucleotides are TGTGCCAGCAGTCAACAGGGGGCGCGTGGGTCACCCCTCCACTTT. This sequence encodes CASSQQGARGSPLHF.

This chain links TRBV5-1 with TRBJ1-6; D may be TRBD1 (5 bases). CDR3 length: 16 amino acids. Germline CDR1 SGHRS, CDR2 YFSETQ. V gave up 3 bases and J gave up 5 bases, with 15 bases separating them. Here the CDR3 reads CASSWYGALDNSPLHF. The DNA of the CDR3 is TGCGCCAGCAGCTGGTATGGGGCGCTGGATAATTCACCCCTCCACTTT.

The chain carries TRBV21-1 and TRBJ2-7; the table names TRBD1, a call not compared with the DNA. TRBV21-1 is flagged as a pseudogene. The CDR3 runs 15 residues. Written as DNA, the CDR3 is TGTGCCAGCAGCAAATGGCGGACAGGGAGCTACGAGCAGTACTTC. The encoded protein is CASSKWRTGSYEQYF.

The CDR3 nucleotides read TGTGCCAGCAGTCCGAGGGCTAATGAAAAACTGTTTTTT. Translating gives CASSPRANEKLFF. This rearrangement joins TRBV6-4 to TRBJ1-4; D call uncertain. The CDR3 contains 13 residues. Trimming left V 5 bases short and J 3 bases short, with 7 bases between. Germline CDR1 reads MRHNA; CDR2 reads SNTAGT.

The chain joins TRBV10-3 to TRBJ2-2, with a weak D call TRBD1 (5 bases). V was shortened by 3 bases and J by 0 bases, with 8 bases between the two germline ends. This CDR3 has 15 residues. Per germline, CDR1 ENHRY and CDR2 SYGVKD. CDR3 bases: TGTGCCATCAGTGACAGACAGCCGAACACCGGGGAGCTGTTTTTT. It specifies CAISDRQPNTGELFF.

Only one count was recorded for this clone. This rearrangement joins TRBV2 to TRBJ2-3; 7 bases match TRBD2. Germline lookup yields CDR1 SNHLY and CDR2 FYNNEI. This CDR3 spans 15 amino acids. Trimming at V came to 7 bases and at J to 3 bases, leaving 10 bases not matched to a gene. The CDR3 DNA follows: TGTGCCAGCAATTTCGTGGGGGGGAGGACAGATACGCAGTATTTT. Translation: CASNFVGGRTDTQYF.

This clone was seen a few times. The chain joins TRBV7-9 to TRBJ2-1; 8 bases are a match to TRBD1. The junction had 3 bases not matched to a gene; V was cut back by 0 bases and J by 14 bases. From germline, CDR1 is SEHNR and CDR2 FQNEAQ (reference sequence). The CDR3 runs to 12 residues. In DNA form, the CDR3 reads TGTGCCAGCAGCTTAGCTTCGGGACAGGAGTTCTTC. Amino acid sequence: CASSLASGQEFF.